This T cell receptor beta chain was obtained from a study of blood T cell repertoires in COVID-19. Study context: Material from acute and convalescent COVID-19 was sourced from the United States, Italy and Spain. In each case, the material was cDNA or gDNA derived from T cells, B-cell-depleted T cells, or PBMCs.

This clone occurred a few times. TCRdb keeps only in-frame clones here, not all; method: immunoSEQ multiplex PCR. Of some 150,000 clones detected, around 80% appear once; the ten largest clones hold approximately 6.5%. The germline gives CDR1 MGHDK, CDR2 SYGVNS. This CDR3 contains 11 residues. V was shortened by 6 bases and J by 0 bases, with 3 bases between the two germline ends. The material sequenced was peripheral blood. This clonotype was sampled from a human donor in a cohort sampled during active COVID-19. The chain combines TRBV25-1 with TRBJ2-7; no reliable D call. The CDR3 here is CASRASYEQYF. The CDR3 DNA follows: TGTGCCAGCAGAGCCTCCTACGAGCAGTACTTC.